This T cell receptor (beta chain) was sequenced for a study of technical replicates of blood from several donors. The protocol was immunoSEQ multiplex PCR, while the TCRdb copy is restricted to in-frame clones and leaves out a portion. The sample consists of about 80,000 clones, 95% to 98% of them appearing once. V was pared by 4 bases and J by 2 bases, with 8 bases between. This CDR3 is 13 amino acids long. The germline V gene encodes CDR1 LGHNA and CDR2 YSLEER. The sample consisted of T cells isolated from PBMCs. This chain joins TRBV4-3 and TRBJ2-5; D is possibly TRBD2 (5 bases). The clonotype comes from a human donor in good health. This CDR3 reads CASSRGFQETQYF. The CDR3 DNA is TGCGCCAGCAGCCGAGGGTTTCAAGAGACCCAGTACTTC.